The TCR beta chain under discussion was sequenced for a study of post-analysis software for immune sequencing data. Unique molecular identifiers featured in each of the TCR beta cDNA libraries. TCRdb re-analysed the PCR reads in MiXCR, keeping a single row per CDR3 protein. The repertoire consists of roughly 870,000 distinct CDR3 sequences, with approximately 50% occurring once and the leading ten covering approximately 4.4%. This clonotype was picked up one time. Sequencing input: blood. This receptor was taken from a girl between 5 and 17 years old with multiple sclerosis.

The CDR3 sequence: CSASAQHTMNEQFF. CDR3 sequence (DNA): TGCAGTGCTAGTGCCCAGCATACCATGAATGAGCAGTTCTTC. The J gene is TRBJ2-1, the V gene TRBV20-1, with D uncertain. The CDR3 loop spans 14 amino acids. The germline V gene encodes CDR1 DFQATT and CDR2 SNEGSKA (reference sequence). The V gene lost 3 bases and the J gene lost 7 bases, with 16 bases spanning the gap.